These T cell receptor beta chains were read from a single sample in a study of shared clonotypes between healthy human individuals. Libraries were prepared by immunoSEQ multiplex PCR; TCRdb keeps only in-frame clonotypes and omits some of them. This sample has roughly 1,500,000 clones; approximately 98% occur once, and the top ten carry 0.45%. The sample comprised naive CD4+ T cells sorted from blood. The receptors stem from a man younger than 45 in good health. CDR3s include the opening cysteine and the closing phenylalanine or tryptophan. Fields, in order: clone size, D gene, V gene, J gene, CDR3 DNA, CDR3 protein. D genes are given only for firm matches. Only part of the rows carry a size: once, few, many, or a class if the clone is expanded.

.,TRBD1,TRBV10-2,TRBJ1-1,TGCGCCGGGGGGACAGGGGACACTGAAGCTTTCTTT,CAGGTGDTEAFF
once,TRBD1,TRBV19,TRBJ1-5,TGTGCCAGTAGTATAAGGACAGGATCGTATCAGCCCCAGCATTTT,CASSIRTGSYQPQHF
.,TRBD2,TRBV10-3,TRBJ2-3,TGTGCCATCAGTCAGACTAGCGGGACAGATACGCAGTATTTT,CAISQTSGTDTQYF
.,TRBD2,TRBV30,TRBJ2-1,TGTGCCTGGAGGGGACTAGCGGGAGCCTCCTACAATGAGCAGTTCTTC,CAWRGLAGASYNEQFF
once,.,TRBV7-2,TRBJ2-5,TGTGCCAGCAGCTTAGGTACAGGGAGACAGACCCAGTACTTC,CASSLGTGRQTQYF
.,.,TRBV5-8,TRBJ1-3,TGTGCCAGCAGCCCGCTGGGGGGGATAGGAAACACCATATATTTT,CASSPLGGIGNTIYF
.,TRBD2,TRBV7-2,TRBJ2-7,TGTGCCAGCAGCTTAGTACTAGCGGGGAACTACGAGCAGTACTTC,CASSLVLAGNYEQYF
.,.,TRBV5-8,TRBJ2-7,TGTGCCAGCGTGAGCAGATACTACGAGCAGTACTTC,CASVSRYYEQYF
.,.,TRBV5-1,TRBJ1-2,TGCGCCAGCAGCTTGGGCCGGGGCAGGTCCTATGGCTACACCTTC,CASSLGRGRSYGYTF
.,TRBD1,TRBV28,TRBJ1-1,TGTGCCAGCACCCCCCCGGGACAGGGGCGCACTGAAGCTTTCTTT,CASTPPGQGRTEAFF
.,TRBD2,TRBV5-1,TRBJ2-7,TGCGCCAGCAGCTTGCGCAGCGGGACCGACGAGCAGTACTTC,CASSLRSGTDEQYF
.,.,TRBV5-1,TRBJ1-5,TGCGCCAGCAGCCGCGATAGCAATCAGCCCCAGCATTTT,CASSRDSNQPQHF
.,.,TRBV7-6,TRBJ2-5,TGTGCCAGCAGCTTGATTGTGCCGGGGCAAGAGACCCAGTACTTC,CASSLIVPGQETQYF
.,TRBD2,TRBV10-3,TRBJ2-1,TGTGCCATGGCTAGCGGGAGTATCGATGAGCAGTTCTTC,CAMASGSIDEQFF
.,.,TRBV28,TRBJ1-5,TGTGCCAGCAGTTTCGGGGAACAGCCCCAGCATTTT,CASSFGEQPQHF
.,TRBD2,TRBV5-4,TRBJ2-7,TGTGCCAGCAGCTTGGGCGGGAGGGGCTCCTACGAGCAGTACTTC,CASSLGGRGSYEQYF
.,.,TRBV7-9,TRBJ2-7,TGTGCCAGCAGCTTAGGCCAGTACGTGGGCGAGCAGTACTTC,CASSLGQYVGEQYF
.,.,TRBV28,TRBJ1-1,TGTGCCAGCAGCCCCGGGCCTCGGGGCACTGAAGCTTTCTTT,CASSPGPRGTEAFF
once,TRBD2,TRBV18,TRBJ2-3,TGTGCCAGCTCACCTCTCGGAGCGGGAGGGAGTGAAGATACGCAGTATTTT,CASSPLGAGGSEDTQYF
.,.,TRBV16,TRBJ1-1,TGTGCCAGCAGCCCCCTCATGGCTCCTATGATGAACACTGAAGCTTTCTTT,CASSPLMAPMMNTEAFF
.,.,TRBV6-4,TRBJ2-1,TGTGCCAGCAGTGGCCTGTCGGGCGCAGGCGTTTATGAGCAGTTCTTC,CASSGLSGAGVYEQFF
.,.,TRBV18,TRBJ2-3,TGTGCCAGCTCATCCGCCGCGCGCGGGGATACGCAGTATTTT,CASSSAARGDTQYF
few,TRBD2,TRBV2,TRBJ2-1,TGTGCCAGCGACCTAGCGGGAGTCTCCTACAATGAGCAGTTCTTC,CASDLAGVSYNEQFF
.,.,TRBV18,TRBJ1-3,TGTGCCAGCTCACTAGCGACAGGCTCTTCTGGAAACACCATATATTTT,CASSLATGSSGNTIYF
.,.,TRBV10-1,TRBJ2-1,TGCGCCAGCAGTGAAACGACTTTTTACAATGAGCAGTTCTTC,CASSETTFYNEQFF
.,TRBD2,TRBV5-4,TRBJ2-1,TGTGCCAGCAGCTTGATGCGCGGGAGCGTCTACAATGAGCAGTTCTTC,CASSLMRGSVYNEQFF
.,TRBD2,TRBV2,TRBJ2-1,TGTGCCAGCAGTGAAGCGCTAGGAAGTCTAGCGGGAGCGACGGGGGATGAGCAGTTCTTC,CASSEALGSLAGATGDEQFF
.,.,TRBV9,TRBJ2-7,TGTGCCAGCACACCCGGGGTGGACACCTACGAGCAGTACTTC,CASTPGVDTYEQYF
.,.,TRBV2,TRBJ1-1,TGTGCCAGCAGGGCCGCGGAAGCTCAGAACACTGAAGCTTTCTTT,CASRAAEAQNTEAFF